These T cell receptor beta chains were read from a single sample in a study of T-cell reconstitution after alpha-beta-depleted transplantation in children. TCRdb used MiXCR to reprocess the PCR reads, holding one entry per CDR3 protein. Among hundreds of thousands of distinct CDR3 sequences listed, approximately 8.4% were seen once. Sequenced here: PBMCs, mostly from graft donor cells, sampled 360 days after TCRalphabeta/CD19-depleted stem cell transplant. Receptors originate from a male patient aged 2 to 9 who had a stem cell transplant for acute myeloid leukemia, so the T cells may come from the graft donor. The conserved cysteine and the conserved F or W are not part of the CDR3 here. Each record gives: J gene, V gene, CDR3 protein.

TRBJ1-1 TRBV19 ASSRIPSGDEAF
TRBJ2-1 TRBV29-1 SSRLGSYNEQF
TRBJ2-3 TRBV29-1 SVAPGASTDTQY
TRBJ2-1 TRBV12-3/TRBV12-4 ASSPLNEQF
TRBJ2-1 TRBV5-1 ASSLNRGNEQF
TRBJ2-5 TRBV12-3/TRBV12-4 ASSLNLETQY
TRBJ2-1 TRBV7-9 ASSVKPGDSSYNEQF
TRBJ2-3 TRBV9 ASSVSGGARDTQY
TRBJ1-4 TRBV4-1 ASSQDAGAGEKLF
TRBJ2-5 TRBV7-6 ASSYGQKETQY
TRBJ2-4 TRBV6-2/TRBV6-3 ASSRTGTGNIQY
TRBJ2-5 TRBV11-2 ASTSTSGIQETQY
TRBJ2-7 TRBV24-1 ATSDPHVCGRAHEQY
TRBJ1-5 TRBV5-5 ASSSQESPIYSNQPQH
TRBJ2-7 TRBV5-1 ASSPPKLGGPYEQY
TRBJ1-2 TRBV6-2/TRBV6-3 ASSYSWDNYGYT
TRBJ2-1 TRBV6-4 ASSPRTGAGYNEQF
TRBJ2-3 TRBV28 ASSLGPEDTQY
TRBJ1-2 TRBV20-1 SAYTGTGYGYT
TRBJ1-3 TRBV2 ASSIRVYTIY
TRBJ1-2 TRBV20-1 SARGFQGGYGYT
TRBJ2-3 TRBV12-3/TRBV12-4 ASSSARDRGPLGTDTQY
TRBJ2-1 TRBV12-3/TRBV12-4 ASSLALPDNEQF
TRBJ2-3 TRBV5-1 ASSSRFGLALPPATY
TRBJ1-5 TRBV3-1 ASSQEPNGEPQH
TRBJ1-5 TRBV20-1 SARDVIRGNQPQH
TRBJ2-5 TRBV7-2 ASSLWGLETQY
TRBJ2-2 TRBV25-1 ASGTGNTGELF
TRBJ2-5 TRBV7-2 ASSLQTSAQETQY
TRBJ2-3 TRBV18 ASSLQQGKRTDTQY
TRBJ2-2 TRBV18 ASSRGSTGELF
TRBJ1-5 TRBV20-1 SATRPLGRPGPQH
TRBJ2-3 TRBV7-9 ATPETTSYTDTQY
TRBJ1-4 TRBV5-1 ASSALAGGGGEKLF
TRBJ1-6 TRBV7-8 ASSSSPTRRASSYNSPLH
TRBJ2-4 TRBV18 ASSPWLENIQY
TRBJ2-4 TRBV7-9 ASSQYGLAEAKNIQY
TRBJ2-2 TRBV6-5 ASGDSRPNTGELF
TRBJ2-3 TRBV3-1 ASSRTTSPTDTQY
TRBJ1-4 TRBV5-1 ASSFGTELNEKLF
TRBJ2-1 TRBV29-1 SAGARGLEQF
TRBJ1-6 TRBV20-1 SARPHTLGPTSDSPLH
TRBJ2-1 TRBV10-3 APTDLLAGFSSYNEQF
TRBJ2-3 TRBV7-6 ASSPRLAERTDTQY
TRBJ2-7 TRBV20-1 SASPLAAVSYEQY
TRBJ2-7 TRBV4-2 ASSHLGQGNYEQY
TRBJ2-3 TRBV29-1 SVEDPDRALTDTQY
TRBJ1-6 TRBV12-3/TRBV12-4 ASREGRSYNSPLH
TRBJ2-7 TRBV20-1 SARQAGEASYEQY
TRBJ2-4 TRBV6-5 ASSYANIQY
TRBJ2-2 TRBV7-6 ASSLAGRSWATVNTGELF
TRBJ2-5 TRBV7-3 ASSLAGGLTQY